The source of this TCR beta chain is a study of T cells in tuberculosis. Study-wide points: The TCR-beta difference was not significant; alpha differences partly reflected length. Classification accuracy was 87% (AUROC 0.85 to 0.95) with the GMM-specific repertoire. Active tuberculosis alpha repertoires lay closer to GMM-specific TCRs than controls'.

This CDR3 region has 15 residues. Trimming at V came to 5 bases and at J to 2 bases, leaving 7 bases not matched to a gene. Germline values: CDR1 LNHDA, CDR2 SQIVND (reference sequence). This clone was detected only once. What it binds is not known. As for time point: new active TB diagnosis, blood taken before or within 7 days of starting treatment. HIV-seronegative South African adults aged 18 years or older had newly diagnosed active tuberculosis. Sequencing used immunoSEQ multiplex PCR; TCRdb keeps in-frame clones, though not all of them. This sample has 25,000 to 35,000 clones, with 90% to 95% found just once.

This sequence originates from an adult with tuberculosis. This sequence joins TRBV19 and TRBJ2-7; 9 positions match TRBD1. The sample consisted of PBMCs, taken at tuberculosis diagnosis. The CDR3 sequence: CASSFSGTGTYEQYF. The CDR3 DNA is TGTGCCAGTAGTTTTTCCGGGACAGGGACCTACGAGCAGTACTTC. The variable domain in full, completed from reference TRBV19 and TRBJ2-7, reads DGGITQSPKYLFRKEGQNVTLSCEQNLNHDAMYWYRQDPGQGLRLIYYSQIVNDFQKGDIAEGYSVSREKKESFPLTVTSAQKNPTAFYLCASSFSGTGTYEQYFGPGTRLTVT.